This T cell receptor beta chain was recorded in a study of identical twins. Germline lookup yields CDR1 SGHKS and CDR2 YYEKEE (reference sequence). The length of the CDR3 is 13 residues. After removal of 3 bases from V and 1 base from J, the junction contained 1 base not matched to a gene. Points from the study as a whole: Zero-insertion analyses might be partly confounded by invariant T cells like MAIT and iNKT.

Using its own MiXCR run on the 5' RACE reads, TCRdb lists one record per CDR3 protein. The table includes 400,000 or so distinct CDR3 sequences, 7% to 9.5% detected once. Comments on this clonotype: Its antigen is currently unknown.

Sequencing was done on a sample of naive T cells sorted from blood. The sequence came from a woman aged 45-65 years in good health. The genes are TRBV5-5 and TRBJ2-7, with TRBD2 matching 7 bases. In DNA, the CDR3 is TGTGCCAGCAGCTGGGGACTATCCTACGAGCAGTACGTC. It encodes CASSWGLSYEQYV.